This passage covers 29 T cell receptor beta chains from one sample sequenced in a study of technical replicates of blood from a few donors (dated by TCRdb to about 2017). Library preparation employed the immunoSEQ multiplex PCR assay. The table comes from immuneACCESS by way of TCRdb, which keeps in-frame sequences with V and J called. Part of the clones is missing from these tables; in studies checked, under half for an unresolved V gene and the rest for unknown reasons. In this sample the table shows about 81,000 clones, just over 95% of which occur a single time. More than 0.15% of the sample comes from the top ten. The sample consisted of T cells isolated from PBMCs. The receptors were sampled from a human donor in good health.

The rearrangement joins TRBV7-9 to TRBJ1-5, with D perhaps matching TRBD1 (5 bases). The CDR3 consists of 13 residues. Germline V gene sequence: CDR1 SEHNR, CDR2 FQNEAQ (reference sequence). The V and J ends lost 4 bases and 7 bases respectively, with 11 bases between them. CDR3 sequence: CASSYQEGQPQHF. The CDR3 bases are TGTGCCAGCAGCTACCAGGAGGGGCAGCCCCAGCATTTT.

The chain recombines TRBV28 with TRBJ2-7; TRBD1 agrees at 7 bases. The germline V gene encodes CDR1 MDHEN and CDR2 SYDVKM. The ends lost 5 bases at V and 7 bases at J; junction bases unmatched: 2. The CDR3 is 11 residues long. CDR3 nucleotide sequence: TGTGCCAGCAGTCCCAGGGGGGAGCAGTACTTC. This codes for CASSPRGEQYF.

V usage is TRBV19 and J usage is TRBJ2-1; 10 bases fit TRBD2. Germline assignment: CDR1 LNHDA and CDR2 SQIVND (reference sequence). With V trimmed by 4 bases and J by 4 bases, 1 base remained unmatched. The CDR3 covers 14 residues. The CDR3 loop reads CASSRLAGYNEQFF. CDR3 nucleotides: TGTGCCAGTAGTAGACTAGCGGGTTACAATGAGCAGTTCTTC.

CDR3 in amino acids: CASSQVDTYSNQPQHF. The CDR3 DNA reads as TGCGCCAGCAGCCAAGTGGACACTTATAGCAATCAGCCCCAGCATTTT. The gene calls are TRBV4-1 and TRBJ1-5, with a tentative D call TRBD1 (5 bases). V lost 1 base and J 0 bases, leaving 10 bases between the germline ends. The CDR3 is 16 amino acids. CDR1 is MGHRA and CDR2 is YSYEKL in the germline V gene.

The chain uses TRBV4-1 and TRBJ2-4, with D possibly TRBD2 on 8 matching bases. This CDR3 has 18 amino acids. CDR1 is MGHRA, CDR2 YSYEKL, per germline. Deletions cut 1 base from V and 8 bases from J, with 24 bases between. CDR3 DNA sequence: TGCGCCAGCAGCCAAGCGGGGGGGATGGGACAGTTTTTCGACATTCAGTACTTC. It is translated as CASSQAGGMGQFFDIQYF.

CDR3 DNA: TGCGCCAGCAGCTTTGAGGGGGCAGATACGCAGTATTTT. Encoded protein: CASSFEGADTQYF. The rearrangement links TRBV5-1 to TRBJ2-3, with D possibly matching TRBD1 (6 bases). V was cut by 2 bases and J by 4 bases, with 8 bases left in between. The V gene's germline CDR1 is SGHRS and CDR2 YFSETQ. CDR3 size: 13 residues.

The chain combines TRBV4-1 with TRBJ2-7; D may be TRBD2 (5 bases). The ends were cut back, 1 base at V and 6 bases at J, with 10 bases in the middle. Germline CDR1 and CDR2: MGHRA and YSYEKL. The CDR3 sequence is 13 residues long. For the CDR3, the DNA is TGCGCCAGCAGCCAAGGAAGGGCGGGCGAGCAGTACTTC. Its translation is CASSQGRAGEQYF.

The CDR3 DNA follows: TGTGCCAGCAGCCGTCGCGGGGGGGAGGAAGATACGCAGTATTTT. It encodes CASSRRGGEEDTQYF. The V call is TRBV7-2, the J call TRBJ2-3; the match to TRBD2 covers 9 bases. Losses at the gene ends were 5 bases for V and 5 bases for J; bases not matched to a gene: 8. This CDR3 spans 15 amino acids. Germline V gene lookup returns CDR1 SGHTA and CDR2 FQGNSA.

This chain uses TRBV29-1 with TRBJ2-7, with 8 bases that match TRBD1. The V gene end was trimmed by 3 bases and the J gene end by 2 bases; junction bases not matched to a gene: 6. CDR3 length: 14 amino acids. Germline CDR1 reads SQVTM; CDR2 reads ANQGSEA. The CDR3 is CSVEGSTGAYEQYF. CDR3 DNA: TGCAGCGTTGAGGGCTCGACAGGGGCCTACGAGCAGTACTTC.

The V and J genes are TRBV2 and TRBJ1-4; possibly TRBD1 for D (6 bases). CDR1 and CDR2 from the germline V gene are SNHLY and FYNNEI. The CDR3 is made up of 17 amino acids. Deletions cut 5 bases from V and 10 bases from J, with 26 bases between. For the CDR3, the DNA is TGTGCCAGCAGTTTTCCCCGGGACACGAAGGCTGAACCAAAACTGTTTTTT. Translated: CASSFPRDTKAEPKLFF.

This chain connects TRBV28 to TRBJ1-5; D uncertain. The CDR3 is 13 residues long. Deletions cut 5 bases from V and 3 bases from J, with 8 bases between. In germline, CDR1 is MDHEN, CDR2 SYDVKM. The CDR3 coding sequence is TGTGCCAGCAGTGCGGGCAACAATCAGCCCCAGCATTTT. Translation: CASSAGNNQPQHF.

The chain couples TRBV2 to TRBJ2-5, with TRBD2 matching over 13 bases. Trimming took 5 bases from V and 2 from J; bases not matched to a gene: 8. Germline V gives CDR1 SNHLY, CDR2 FYNNEI. The CDR3 covers 17 residues. This CDR3 is CASSPPSGLAGQETQYF. Here the CDR3 DNA reads TGTGCCAGCAGTCCACCGTCGGGACTAGCGGGACAAGAGACCCAGTACTTC.

This chain links TRBV28 with TRBJ1-3, with D perhaps matching TRBD1 (6 bases). TRBJ2-2 matches the DNA end more closely, so the J call is doubtful. Germline V gene sequence: CDR1 MDHEN, CDR2 SYDVKM. This CDR3 region has 17 residues. The CDR3 bases are TGTGCCAGCAGTTTATGGCGAGGTGGACAGTTCCCCGGGGAGCTGTTTTTT. It yields the protein CASSLWRGGQFPGELFF.

This clone was picked up one time. This sequence joins TRBV4-1 and TRBJ1-1; D is perhaps TRBD1 (6 bases). The V gene's germline CDR1 is MGHRA and CDR2 YSYEKL. Trimming shortened V by 4 bases and J by 8 bases, and 14 bases separated the two germline ends. This CDR3 is 13 amino acids long. The DNA of the CDR3 is TGCGCCAGCAGCCGCACAGGGTTTGGCGAAGCTTTCTTT. As protein: CASSRTGFGEAFF.

The CDR3 nucleotides are TGCGCCAGCAGCCAAGATCCAGGGAGGGGTGGAAACACCATATATTTT. Translating it yields CASSQDPGRGGNTIYF. The rearrangement links TRBV4-1 to TRBJ1-3; D possibly corresponds to TRBD1 (5 bases). The CDR3 sequence is 16 residues long. Trimming took off 0 bases at V and 3 bases at J, with 12 bases between the two ends. Germline lookup yields CDR1 MGHRA and CDR2 YSYEKL.

This chain connects TRBV5-4 to TRBJ2-7, with TRBD1 matching over 8 bases. This CDR3 has 14 residues. V lost 4 bases, J lost 2 bases, and 5 bases stayed unmatched. Germline assignment: CDR1 SGHNT and CDR2 YYREEE (reference sequence). CDR3 sequence: CASSRQGTPYEQYF. The CDR3 bases are TGTGCCAGCAGCCGACAGGGGACCCCCTACGAGCAGTACTTC.

The chain uses TRBV7-8 and TRBJ1-2; tentative D call: TRBD1 (6 bases). CDR1 is SGHVS and CDR2 is FQNEAQ in the germline V gene. CDR3 length equals 14 residues. Between the trimmed V and J ends, which lost 5 bases and 8 bases, there was a span of 18 bases. The CDR3, as DNA: TGTGCCAGCAGCCCAGGCCGGGCAGGGGAAGGCTACACCTTC. This encodes CASSPGRAGEGYTF.

The CDR3 coding sequence is TGTGCCAGCAGTAGTACCGGGACAGGGAACTATGGCTACACCTTC. This translates into CASSSTGTGNYGYTF. This chain joins TRBV13 and TRBJ1-2, with 9 nucleotides matching TRBD1. The CDR3 extends over 15 amino acids. V lost 6 bases and J lost 2; bases outside the gene matches: 7. Germline V gene lookup returns CDR1 PRHDT and CDR2 FYEKMQ (reference sequence).

The chain carries TRBV18 and TRBJ2-5; D possibly corresponds to TRBD1 (6 bases). The V gene's germline CDR1 is KGHSH and CDR2 LQKENI. The CDR3 consists of 15 residues. V was shortened by 4 bases and J by 1 base, with 13 bases between the two germline ends. CDR3 coding DNA: TGTGCCAGCTCACATACAGGGTCGGGCCAAGAGACCCAGTACTTC. This codes for CASSHTGSGQETQYF.

The CDR3, as DNA: TGTGCCAGCAGCCCCGGGGGGGGAGAAGGGGAGACCCAGTACTTC. This encodes CASSPGGGEGETQYF. This chain joins TRBV7-6 and TRBJ2-5; 8 nucleotides match TRBD2. This CDR3 comprises 15 residues. V dropped 5 bases and J dropped 5; count of bases not matched to a gene: 10. Germline V gene lookup returns CDR1 SGHVS and CDR2 FNYEAQ.

This clone was seen just once. The chain combines TRBV2 with TRBJ1-1; D remains ambiguous. CDR3 length equals 11 residues. Germline CDR1 is SNHLY and CDR2 is FYNNEI. V gave up 7 bases and J gave up 6 bases, with 9 bases separating them. The CDR3 region is CASTGLSEAFF. The CDR3 DNA sequence: TGTGCCAGCACCGGACTCTCTGAAGCTTTCTTT. Filled out from reference TRBV2 and TRBJ1-1, the complete variable domain reads EPEVTQTPSHQVTQMGQEVILRCVPISNHLYFYWYRQILGQKVEFLVSFYNNEISEKSEIFDDQFSVERPDGSNFTLKIRSTKLEDSAMYFCASTGLSEAFFGQGTRLTVV.

The rearrangement joins TRBV5-1 to TRBJ2-3; 8 bases map to TRBD2. V shed 7 bases and J 1 base; nucleotides not matched to a gene: 8. From germline, CDR1 is SGHRS and CDR2 YFSETQ. This CDR3 has 15 amino acids. The CDR3 coding sequence is TGCGCCAGCGGCTCAAAGACTAGCGGCACAGATACGCAGTATTTT. Amino acids: CASGSKTSGTDTQYF. Full variable domain (rest looked up from reference TRBV5-1 and TRBJ2-3): KAGVTQTPRYLIKTRGQQVTLSCSPISGHRSVSWYQQTPGQGLQFLFEYFSETQRNKGNFPGRFSGRQFSNSRSEMNVSTLELGDSALYLCASGSKTSGTDTQYFGPGTRLTVL.

The V and J genes are TRBV5-1 and TRBJ2-7; the D gene is possibly TRBD1 (6 bases). V was cut by 8 bases and J by 2 bases, with 11 bases left in between. This CDR3 is 12 amino acids long. CDR1 and CDR2 from the germline V gene are SGHRS and YFSETQ. Written as DNA, the CDR3 is TGCGCCAGTCGACAGGAAGCCTACGAGCAGTACTTC. Its translation: CASRQEAYEQYF.

V and J are TRBV5-1 and TRBJ2-7; tentatively, D is TRBD2 (5 bases). The V end was cut by 2 bases, the J end by 7 bases, with 19 bases between. CDR3 size: 15 residues. From germline, CDR1 is SGHRS and CDR2 YFSETQ. CDR3 DNA: TGCGCCAGCAGCTTAGGTAGTGGATCCCCGGGAGAGCAGTACTTC. Translated: CASSLGSGSPGEQYF.

CDR3 amino acids: CASSPDRDSGNTIYF. CDR3 sequence (DNA): TGTGCCAGCTCACCGGACAGGGACTCTGGAAACACCATATATTTT. This chain connects TRBV18 to TRBJ1-3; 8 nucleotides match TRBD1. Germline-derived CDR1 and CDR2 are KGHSH and LQKENI. The CDR3 loop spans 15 amino acids. V dropped 3 bases and J dropped 0; count of bases not matched to a gene: 1.

The chain links TRBV4-2 to TRBJ1-2, with TRBD1 matching over 12 bases. Germline values: CDR1 LGHNA, CDR2 YNFKEQ. This CDR3 comprises 16 residues. V was pared by 3 bases and J by 4 bases, with 6 bases of the junction left unmatched. CDR3 in amino acids: CASSQAGQGAFYGYTF. DNA of the CDR3: TGTGCCAGCAGCCAGGCGGGACAGGGGGCTTTCTATGGCTACACCTTC.

The chain employs TRBV7-9 and TRBJ1-3, with a tentative D call TRBD1 (5 bases). There are 16 residues in the CDR3. Trimming left V 4 bases short and J 8 bases short, with 21 bases between. CDR1 is SEHNR and CDR2 is FQNEAQ in the germline V gene (reference sequence). The CDR3 protein is CASSSPVQDIEDTIYF. The DNA of the CDR3 is TGTGCCAGCAGCTCGCCTGTACAGGACATCGAAGACACCATATATTTT.

This clone showed up just once. J is TRBJ2-1 and V is TRBV18; D not resolved. The V gene's germline CDR1 is KGHSH and CDR2 LQKENI. V was shortened by 6 bases and J by 3 bases, with 3 bases between the two germline ends. CDR3 size: 11 residues. The CDR3 sequence: CASSNYNEQFF. For the CDR3, the DNA is TGTGCCAGCTCCAACTACAATGAGCAGTTCTTC.

The chain employs TRBV7-8 and TRBJ2-5, with 10 bases lining up with TRBD2. Germline CDR1 SGHVS, CDR2 FQNEAQ. This CDR3 has 16 residues. J was trimmed by 5 bases and V by 0 bases; bases with no gene match: 6. This CDR3 is CASSLAGLAKSETQYF. Written as DNA, the CDR3 is TGTGCCAGCAGCTTAGCGGGACTAGCGAAATCGGAGACCCAGTACTTC.